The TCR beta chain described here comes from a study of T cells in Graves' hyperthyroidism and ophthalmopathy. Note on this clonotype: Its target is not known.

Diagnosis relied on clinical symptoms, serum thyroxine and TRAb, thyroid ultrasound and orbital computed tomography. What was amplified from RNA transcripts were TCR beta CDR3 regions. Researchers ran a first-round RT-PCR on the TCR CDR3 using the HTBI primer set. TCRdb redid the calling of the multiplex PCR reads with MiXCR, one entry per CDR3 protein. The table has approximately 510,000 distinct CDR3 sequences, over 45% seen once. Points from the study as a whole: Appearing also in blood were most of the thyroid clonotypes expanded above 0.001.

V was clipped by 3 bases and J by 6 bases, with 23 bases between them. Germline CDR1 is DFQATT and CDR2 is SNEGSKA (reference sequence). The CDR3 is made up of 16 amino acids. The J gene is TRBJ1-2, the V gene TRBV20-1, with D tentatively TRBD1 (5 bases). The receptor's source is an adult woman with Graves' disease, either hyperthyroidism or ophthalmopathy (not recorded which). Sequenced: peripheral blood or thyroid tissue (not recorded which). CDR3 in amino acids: CSASPGADPWDDGYTF. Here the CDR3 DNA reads TGCAGTGCTAGTCCTGGGGCCGACCCGTGGGACGATGGCTACACCTTC.